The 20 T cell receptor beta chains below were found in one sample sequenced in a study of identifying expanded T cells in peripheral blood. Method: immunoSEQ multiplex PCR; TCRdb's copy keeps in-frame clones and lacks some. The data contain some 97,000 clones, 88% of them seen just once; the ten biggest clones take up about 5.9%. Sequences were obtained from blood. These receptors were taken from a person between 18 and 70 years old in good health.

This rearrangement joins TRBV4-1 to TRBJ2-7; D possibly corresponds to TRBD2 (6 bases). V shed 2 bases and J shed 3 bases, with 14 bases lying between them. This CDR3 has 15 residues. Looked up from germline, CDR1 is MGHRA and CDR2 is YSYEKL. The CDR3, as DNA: TGCGCCAGCAGCCAAAAAATCGGGGGTATCTACGAGCAGTACTTC. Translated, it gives CASSQKIGGIYEQYF.

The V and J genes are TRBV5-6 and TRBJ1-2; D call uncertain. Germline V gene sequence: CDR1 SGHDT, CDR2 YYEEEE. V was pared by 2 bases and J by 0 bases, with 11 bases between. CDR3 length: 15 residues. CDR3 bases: TGTGCCAGCAGCTTTAGAAGGGCAGCTAACTATGGCTACACCTTC. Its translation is CASSFRRAANYGYTF.

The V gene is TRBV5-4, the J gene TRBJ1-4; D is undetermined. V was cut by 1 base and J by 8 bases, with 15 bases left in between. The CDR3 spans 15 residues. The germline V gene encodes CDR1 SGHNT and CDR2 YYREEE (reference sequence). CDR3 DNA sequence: TGTGCCAGCAGCTTGTCGCTCCCTGGGAAGGAAAAACTGTTTTTT. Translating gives CASSLSLPGKEKLFF.

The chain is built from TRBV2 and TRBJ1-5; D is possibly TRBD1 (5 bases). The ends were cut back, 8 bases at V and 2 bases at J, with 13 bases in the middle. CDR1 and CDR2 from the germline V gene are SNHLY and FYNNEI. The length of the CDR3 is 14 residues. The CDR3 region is CASQTGGGNQPQHF. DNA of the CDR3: TGTGCCAGCCAAACAGGTGGTGGCAATCAGCCCCAGCATTTT.

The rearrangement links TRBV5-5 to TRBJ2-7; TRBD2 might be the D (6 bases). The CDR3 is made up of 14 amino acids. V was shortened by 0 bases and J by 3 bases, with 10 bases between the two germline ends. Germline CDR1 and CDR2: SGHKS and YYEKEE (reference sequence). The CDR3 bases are TGTGCCAGCAGCTTGGTGATTAGCGGCTACGAGCAGTACTTC. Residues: CASSLVISGYEQYF. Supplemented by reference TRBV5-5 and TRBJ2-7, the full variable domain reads DAGVTQSPTHLIKTRGQQVTLRCSPISGHKSVSWYQQVLGQGPQFIFQYYEKEERGRGNFPDRFSARQFPNYSSELNVNALLLGDSALYLCASSLVISGYEQYFGPGTRLTVT.

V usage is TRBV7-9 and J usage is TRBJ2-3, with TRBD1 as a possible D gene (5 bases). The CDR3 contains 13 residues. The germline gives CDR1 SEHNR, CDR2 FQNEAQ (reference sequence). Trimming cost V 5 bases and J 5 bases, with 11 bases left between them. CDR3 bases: TGTGCCAGCAGCCTCCGACAGTTAGATACGCAGTATTTT. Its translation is CASSLRQLDTQYF. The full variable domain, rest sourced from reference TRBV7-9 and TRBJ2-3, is DTGVSQNPRHKITKRGQNVTFRCDPISEHNRLYWYRQTLGQGPEFLTYFQNEAQLEKSRLLSDRFSAERPKGSFSTLEIQRTEQGDSAMYLCASSLRQLDTQYFGPGTRLTVL.

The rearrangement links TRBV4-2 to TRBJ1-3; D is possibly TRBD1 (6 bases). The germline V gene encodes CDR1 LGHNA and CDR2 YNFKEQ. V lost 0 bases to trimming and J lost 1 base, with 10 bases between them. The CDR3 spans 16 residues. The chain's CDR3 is CASSQEDSFSGNTIYF. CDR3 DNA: TGTGCCAGCAGCCAAGAGGACAGCTTTTCTGGAAACACCATATATTTT.

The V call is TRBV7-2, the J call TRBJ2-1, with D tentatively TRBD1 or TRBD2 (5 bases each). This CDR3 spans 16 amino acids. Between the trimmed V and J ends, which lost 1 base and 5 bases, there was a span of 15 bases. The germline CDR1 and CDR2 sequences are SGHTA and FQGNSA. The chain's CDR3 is CASSLVQGRGDNEQFF. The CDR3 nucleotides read TGTGCCAGCAGCTTAGTCCAGGGTCGGGGAGACAATGAGCAGTTCTTC.

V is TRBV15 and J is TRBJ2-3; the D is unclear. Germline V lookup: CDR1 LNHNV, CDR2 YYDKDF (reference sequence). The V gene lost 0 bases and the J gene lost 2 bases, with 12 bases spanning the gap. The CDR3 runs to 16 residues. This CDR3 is CATSREGVRTTDTQYF. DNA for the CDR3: TGTGCCACCAGCAGAGAGGGCGTTAGAACCACAGATACGCAGTATTTT.

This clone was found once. CDR3 in DNA: TGTGCCAGCAGCTTCGGGACAGGGGGCAGAGAGACCCAGTACTTC. This encodes CASSFGTGGRETQYF. The chain joins TRBV7-9 to TRBJ2-5; 12 bases align to TRBD1. CDR3 length equals 15 residues. Germline values: CDR1 SEHNR, CDR2 FQNEAQ (reference sequence). With 3 bases clipped from V and 4 bases from J, the junction kept 3 bases outside the gene matches. Variable domain in full (rest from reference TRBV7-9 and TRBJ2-5): DTGVSQNPRHKITKRGQNVTFRCDPISEHNRLYWYRQTLGQGPEFLTYFQNEAQLEKSRLLSDRFSAERPKGSFSTLEIQRTEQGDSAMYLCASSFGTGGRETQYFGPGTRLLVL.

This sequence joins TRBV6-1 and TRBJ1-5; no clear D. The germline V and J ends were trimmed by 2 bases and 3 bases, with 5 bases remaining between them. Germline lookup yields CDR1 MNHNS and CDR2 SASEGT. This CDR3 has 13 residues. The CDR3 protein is CASSETVNQPQHF. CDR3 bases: TGTGCCAGCAGTGAAACTGTCAATCAGCCCCAGCATTTT.

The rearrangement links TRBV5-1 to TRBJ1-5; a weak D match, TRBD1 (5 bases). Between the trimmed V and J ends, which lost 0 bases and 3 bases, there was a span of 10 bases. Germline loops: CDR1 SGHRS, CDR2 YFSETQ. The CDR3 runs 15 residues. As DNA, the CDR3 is TGCGCCAGCAGCTTGGTGGGGGGTTTCAATCAGCCCCAGCATTTT. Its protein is CASSLVGGFNQPQHF. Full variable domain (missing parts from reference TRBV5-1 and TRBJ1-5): KAGVTQTPRYLIKTRGQQVTLSCSPISGHRSVSWYQQTPGQGLQFLFEYFSETQRNKGNFPGRFSGRQFSNSRSEMNVSTLELGDSALYLCASSLVGGFNQPQHFGDGTRLSIL.

The CDR3 loop reads CAISERQGETGELFF. The CDR3 DNA reads TGTGCCATCAGTGAAAGGCAGGGAGAAACCGGGGAGCTGTTTTTT. The chain is built from TRBV10-3 and TRBJ2-2, with D possibly being TRBD1 or TRBD2 (5 bases each). Per germline, CDR1 ENHRY and CDR2 SYGVKD. V gave up 3 bases and J gave up 5 bases, with 13 bases separating them. This CDR3 has 15 residues.

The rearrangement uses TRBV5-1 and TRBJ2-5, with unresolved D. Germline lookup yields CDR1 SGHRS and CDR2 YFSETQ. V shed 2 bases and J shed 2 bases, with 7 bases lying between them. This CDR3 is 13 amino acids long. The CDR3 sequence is CASSFPGQETQYF. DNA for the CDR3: TGCGCCAGCAGCTTTCCAGGACAAGAGACCCAGTACTTC. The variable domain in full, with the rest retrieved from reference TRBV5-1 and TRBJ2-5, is KAGVTQTPRYLIKTRGQQVTLSCSPISGHRSVSWYQQTPGQGLQFLFEYFSETQRNKGNFPGRFSGRQFSNSRSEMNVSTLELGDSALYLCASSFPGQETQYFGPGTRLLVL.

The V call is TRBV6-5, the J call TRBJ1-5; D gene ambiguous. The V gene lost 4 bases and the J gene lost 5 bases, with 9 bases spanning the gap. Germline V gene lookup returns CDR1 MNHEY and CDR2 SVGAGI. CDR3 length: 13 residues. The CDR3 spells CASSSTTYQPQHF. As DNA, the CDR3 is TGTGCCAGCAGTTCAACCACATATCAGCCCCAGCATTTT.

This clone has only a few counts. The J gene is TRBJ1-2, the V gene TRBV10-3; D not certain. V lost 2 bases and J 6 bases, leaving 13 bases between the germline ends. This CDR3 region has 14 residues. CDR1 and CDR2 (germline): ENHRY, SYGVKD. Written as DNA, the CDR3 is TGTGCCATCAGTGAGCGTTATGGGGTCGATGGCTACACCTTC. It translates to CAISERYGVDGYTF.

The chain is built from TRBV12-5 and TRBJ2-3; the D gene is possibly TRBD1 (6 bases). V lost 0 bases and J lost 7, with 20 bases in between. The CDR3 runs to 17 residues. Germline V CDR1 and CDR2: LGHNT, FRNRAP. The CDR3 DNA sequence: TGTGCTAGTGGTTTGGTACTAGGGGGACCTGTGGTATATACGCAGTATTTT. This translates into CASGLVLGGPVVYTQYF. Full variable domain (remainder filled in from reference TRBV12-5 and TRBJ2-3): DARVTQTPRHKVTEMGQEVTMRCQPILGHNTVFWYRQTMMQGLELLAYFRNRAPLDDSGMPKDRFSAEMPDATLATLKIQPSEPRDSAVYFCASGLVLGGPVVYTQYFGPGTRLTVL.

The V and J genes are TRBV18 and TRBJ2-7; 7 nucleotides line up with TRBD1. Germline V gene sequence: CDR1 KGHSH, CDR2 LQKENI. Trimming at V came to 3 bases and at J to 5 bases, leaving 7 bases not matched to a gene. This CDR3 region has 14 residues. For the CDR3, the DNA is TGTGCCAGCTCACCCGTAGTTACAGGGGACGAGCAGTACTTC. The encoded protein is CASSPVVTGDEQYF.

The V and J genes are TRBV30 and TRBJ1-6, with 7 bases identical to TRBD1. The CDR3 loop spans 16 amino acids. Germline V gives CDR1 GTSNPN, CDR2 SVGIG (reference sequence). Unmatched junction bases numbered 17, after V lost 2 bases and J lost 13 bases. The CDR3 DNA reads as TGTGCCTGGAGTCGTTTAACAACAGGGGTGTGGGCTCCCCTCCACTTT. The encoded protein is CAWSRLTTGVWAPLHF.

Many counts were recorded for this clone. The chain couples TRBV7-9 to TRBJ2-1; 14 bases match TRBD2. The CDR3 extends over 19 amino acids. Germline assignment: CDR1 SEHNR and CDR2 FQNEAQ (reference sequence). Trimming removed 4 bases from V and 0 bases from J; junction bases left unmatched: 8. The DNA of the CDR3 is TGTGCCAGCAGCTACAGGACTAGCGGGGGGAATCCCTCCTACAATGAGCAGTTCTTC. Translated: CASSYRTSGGNPSYNEQFF.